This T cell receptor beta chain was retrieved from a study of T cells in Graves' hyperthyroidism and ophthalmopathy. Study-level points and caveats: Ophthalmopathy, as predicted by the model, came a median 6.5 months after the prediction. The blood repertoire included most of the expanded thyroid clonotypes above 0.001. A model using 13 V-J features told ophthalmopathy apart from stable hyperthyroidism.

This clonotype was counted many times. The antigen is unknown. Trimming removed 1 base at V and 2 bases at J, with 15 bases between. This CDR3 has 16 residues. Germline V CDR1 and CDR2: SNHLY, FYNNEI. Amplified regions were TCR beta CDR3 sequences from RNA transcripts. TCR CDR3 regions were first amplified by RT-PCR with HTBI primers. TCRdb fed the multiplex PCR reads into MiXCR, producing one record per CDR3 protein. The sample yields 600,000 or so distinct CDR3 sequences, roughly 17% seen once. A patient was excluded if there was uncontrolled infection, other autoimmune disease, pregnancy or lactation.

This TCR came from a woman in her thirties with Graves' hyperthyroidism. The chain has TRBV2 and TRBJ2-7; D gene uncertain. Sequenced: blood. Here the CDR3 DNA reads TGTGCCAGCAGTGAAGGGGTCAGCGAGTTCACCTACGAGCAGTACTTC. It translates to CASSEGVSEFTYEQYF.